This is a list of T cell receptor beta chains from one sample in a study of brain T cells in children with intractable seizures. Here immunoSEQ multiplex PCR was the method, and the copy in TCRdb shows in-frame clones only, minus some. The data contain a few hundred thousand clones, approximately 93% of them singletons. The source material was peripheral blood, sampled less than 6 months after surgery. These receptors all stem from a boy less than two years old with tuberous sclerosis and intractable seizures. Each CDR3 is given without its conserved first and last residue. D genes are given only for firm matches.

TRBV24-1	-	ATMVRIRSNEQF
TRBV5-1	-	ASSLGGQNTEAF
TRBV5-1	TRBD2	ASSWEGSGGEQY
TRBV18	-	ASSPRLKGDNSPLH
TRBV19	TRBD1	ASSVTGYEQY
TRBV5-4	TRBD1	ASSMGQGRWY
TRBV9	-	ASSLDGSRAYEQY
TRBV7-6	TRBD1	ASSLARQGEAF
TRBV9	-	ASSVEGSFYGYT
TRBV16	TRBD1	ASSQTETGGDGYT
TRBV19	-	ATHPGTSLYPGNTIY
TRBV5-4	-	ASRLRVNTEAF
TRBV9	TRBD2	ASSVDGRAGEQF
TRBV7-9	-	ASSPFDIFAEAF
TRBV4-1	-	ASSRPTGDSSYNEQF
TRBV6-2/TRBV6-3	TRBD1	ASSLDRNYEKLF
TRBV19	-	ASSRSAAYSTDTQY
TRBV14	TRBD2	ASSHNIPGLAGHEQF
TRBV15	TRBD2	ATSRDYSGSGDTQY
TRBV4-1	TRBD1	ASSRYRGLDYGYT
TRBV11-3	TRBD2	ASSLGTSGNFAHEQY
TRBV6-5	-	ATAGGGRSYNEQF
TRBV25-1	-	ASSGTPHSGNTIY
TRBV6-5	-	ASIFGANTEAF
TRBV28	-	ASSPNPLDVYAHVQPQH
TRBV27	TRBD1	ASSFGTASYEQY
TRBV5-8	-	ASSLAGAFYEQY
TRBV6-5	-	ASSSSAGSNQPQH
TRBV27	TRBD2	ASSLAGAYEQY
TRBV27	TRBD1	ARTTTGPTNEKLF
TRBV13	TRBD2	ASRPPGVAGGYNEQF
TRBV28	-	ASSFVWDWAGSSYNEQF
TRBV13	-	ASSPPARKGEAF
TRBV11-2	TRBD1	ASSRQGYFTDTQY
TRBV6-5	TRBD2	ASSYIAGVHGELF
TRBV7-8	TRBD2	ASSLPLAGGRYSTDTQY
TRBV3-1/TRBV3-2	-	ASSQDRNNEQF
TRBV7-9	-	ASSLGPVGIDGYT
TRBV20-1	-	SARGSEAF
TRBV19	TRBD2	ASSIAGGSGSYEQY
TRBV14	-	ASSQSTGSYEQY
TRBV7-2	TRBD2	ASSNRYGLARNEQF
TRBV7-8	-	ASSLPAQGYSYEQY
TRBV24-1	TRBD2	ATSDSTSGPYEQY
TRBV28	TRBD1	ASSLPGYRGRGNTIY
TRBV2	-	ASRLAPDTQY
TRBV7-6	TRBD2	ASSLASGGSSTYEQY
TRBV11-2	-	ASSLSGDGNQPQH
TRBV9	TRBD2	ASSVGTSGDQETQY
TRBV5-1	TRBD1	ASSSTIGGGSGYT
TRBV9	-	ASSLGRNTEAF
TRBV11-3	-	ASSFPSGSGNIQY
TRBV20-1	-	SATSQETQY
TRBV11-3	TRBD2	ASSFLTSGSYYNEQF
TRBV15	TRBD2	ATSRGLAEETQY
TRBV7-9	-	ASSLVGDTQY
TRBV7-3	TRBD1	ASSADRGYGYT
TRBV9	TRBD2	ASSATSLSEQY
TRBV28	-	ASRSIPGTHYTTSNQPQH